This TCR beta chain appears in the sequencing data of a study of shared clonotypes between healthy human individuals. The table lists this clone with a few counts. Between the trimmed V and J ends, which lost 4 bases and 1 base, there was a span of 10 bases. This CDR3 comprises 14 residues. The germline gives CDR1 LNHDA, CDR2 SQIVND (reference sequence). TCRdb's copy holds only in-frame clones and misses some; the assay was immunoSEQ multiplex PCR. The sample has about 660,000 clones; around 74% are singletons. The source is a woman in her twenties or thirties in good health. Sequenced: memory CD4+ T cells sorted from blood. Subset specified: CD45RA-negative fraction. V usage is TRBV19 and J usage is TRBJ2-5, with D uncertain. The CDR3 bases are TGTGCCAGTAGTAACCGACATATCCAAGAGACCCAGTACTTC. It specifies CASSNRHIQETQYF.